This T cell receptor (beta chain) was identified in a study of blood T cell repertoires in COVID-19. Study information: Sample material is recorded as cDNA or gDNA derived from T cells, B-cell-depleted T cells, or PBMCs.

CDR3 length equals 12 residues. With 6 bases removed from V and 9 bases from J, the gap between germline ends came to 14 bases. Germline CDR1 SNHLY, CDR2 FYNNEI. Sequencing was performed with immunoSEQ multiplex PCR; in TCRdb, only in-frame clones are kept and a portion is missing. The table includes a few hundred thousand clones, about 86% detected once. The chain employs TRBV2 and TRBJ2-5; a possible D gene is TRBD1 (6 bases). The sequencing input was peripheral blood. This receptor was identified in a man aged 45-65 years with active or convalescent COVID-19. CDR3: CASRAGQLAQYF. As DNA, the CDR3 is TGTGCCAGCAGGGCCGGACAGTTGGCCCAGTACTTC.